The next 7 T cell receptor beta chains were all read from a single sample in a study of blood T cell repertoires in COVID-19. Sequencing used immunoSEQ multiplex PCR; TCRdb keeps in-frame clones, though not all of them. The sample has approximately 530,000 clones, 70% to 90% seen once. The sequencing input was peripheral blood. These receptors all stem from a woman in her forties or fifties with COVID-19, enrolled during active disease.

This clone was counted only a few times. The CDR3 reads CASNYGNQPQHF. CDR3 in DNA: TGTGCCAGCAACTACGGCAATCAGCCCCAGCATTTT. The chain recombines TRBV2 with TRBJ1-5; D call uncertain. The ends were cut back, 7 bases at V and 2 bases at J, with 6 bases in the middle. The CDR3 length is 12 residues. Germline CDR1 reads SNHLY; CDR2 reads FYNNEI.

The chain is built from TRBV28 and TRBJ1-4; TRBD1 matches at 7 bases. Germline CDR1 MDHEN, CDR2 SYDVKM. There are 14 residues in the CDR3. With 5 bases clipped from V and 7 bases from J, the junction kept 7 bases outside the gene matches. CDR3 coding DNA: TGTGCCAGCAGTCTGACAGGGAGTATTGAAAAACTGTTTTTT. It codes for CASSLTGSIEKLFF.

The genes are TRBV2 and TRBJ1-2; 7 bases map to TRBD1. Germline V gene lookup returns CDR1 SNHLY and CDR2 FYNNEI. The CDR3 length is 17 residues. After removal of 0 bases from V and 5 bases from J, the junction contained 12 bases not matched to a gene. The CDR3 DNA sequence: TGTGCCAGCAGTGAAGCGCTTTGGGGGGACAGTGTTTATGGCTACACCTTC. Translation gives CASSEALWGDSVYGYTF.

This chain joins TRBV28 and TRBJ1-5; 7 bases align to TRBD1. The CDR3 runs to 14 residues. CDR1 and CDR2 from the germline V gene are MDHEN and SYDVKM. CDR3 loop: CGSQGPHSNQPQHF. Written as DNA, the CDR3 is TGTGGGTCACAGGGGCCCCATAGCAATCAGCCCCAGCATTTT.

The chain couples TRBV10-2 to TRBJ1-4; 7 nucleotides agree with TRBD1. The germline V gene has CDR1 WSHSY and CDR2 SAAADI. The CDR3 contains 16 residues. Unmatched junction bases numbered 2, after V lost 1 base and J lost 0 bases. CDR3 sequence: CASSEFDRATNEKLFF. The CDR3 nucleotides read TGCGCCAGCAGTGAGTTCGACAGGGCAACTAATGAAAAACTGTTTTTT.

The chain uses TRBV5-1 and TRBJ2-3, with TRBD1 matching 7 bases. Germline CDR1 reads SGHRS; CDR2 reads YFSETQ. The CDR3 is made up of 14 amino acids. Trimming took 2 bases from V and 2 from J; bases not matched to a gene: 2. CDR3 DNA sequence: TGCGCCAGCAGCTTACAGGGGTACACAGATACGCAGTATTTT. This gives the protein CASSLQGYTDTQYF.

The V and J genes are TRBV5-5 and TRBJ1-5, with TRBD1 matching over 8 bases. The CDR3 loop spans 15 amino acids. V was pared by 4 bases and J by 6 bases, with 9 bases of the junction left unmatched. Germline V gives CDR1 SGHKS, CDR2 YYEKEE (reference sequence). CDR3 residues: CASSMTGARGQPQHF. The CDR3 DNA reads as TGTGCCAGCAGCATGACAGGGGCTCGCGGTCAGCCCCAGCATTTT. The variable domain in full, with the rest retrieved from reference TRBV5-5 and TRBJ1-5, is DAGVTQSPTHLIKTRGQQVTLRCSPISGHKSVSWYQQVLGQGPQFIFQYYEKEERGRGNFPDRFSARQFPNYSSELNVNALLLGDSALYLCASSMTGARGQPQHFGDGTRLSIL.